These 16 T cell receptor beta chains came from one sample sequenced in a study of cytomegalovirus exposure and HLA in healthy donors. PCR primers comprised 60 Vbeta and 13 Jbeta primers. Assay used: immunoSEQ multiplex PCR; TCRdb lists only in-frame clones, some missing. The data hold more than 110,000 clones, with about three quarters observed a single time. The specimen was PBMCs. The receptors stem from a male donor in good health and CMV-seronegative.

V and J are TRBV4-3 and TRBJ2-3; D might be TRBD1 (6 bases). This CDR3 has 15 residues. The germline CDR1 and CDR2 sequences are LGHNA and YSLEER. The V end was cut by 8 bases, the J end by 0 bases, with 15 bases between. CDR3 sequence reads: CASPRGSASTDTQYF. Here the CDR3 DNA reads TGCGCCAGCCCGAGGGGGAGTGCTAGCACAGATACGCAGTATTTT.

The V and J genes are TRBV30 and TRBJ2-3, with 15 bases fitting TRBD2. The CDR3 extends over 17 amino acids. Trimming cost V 3 bases and J 4 bases; bases outside gene matches: 8. CDR1 and CDR2 (germline): GTSNPN, SVGIG (reference sequence). CDR3 nucleotide sequence: TGTGCCTGGAGCGATAAGGGACTAGCGGGAGGAGCAGATACGCAGTATTTT. Amino acid sequence: CAWSDKGLAGGADTQYF.

The V gene is TRBV11-2, the J gene TRBJ2-5, with 14 bases identical to TRBD2. The germline gives CDR1 SGHAT, CDR2 FQNNGV. V shed 4 bases, J shed 2 bases, and the junction held 3 bases outside the gene matches. This CDR3 is built from 16 residues. The CDR3 DNA reads as TGTGCCAGCAGCTCGGGGACTAGCGGGAGTCAAGAGACCCAGTACTTC. Translation: CASSSGTSGSQETQYF.

V usage is TRBV29-1 and J usage is TRBJ2-7; a weak D match, TRBD2 (6 bases). Germline CDR1 is SQVTM and CDR2 is ANQGSEA. V lost 4 bases, J lost 2 bases, and 15 bases lay in between. This CDR3 has 14 amino acids. Here the CDR3 DNA reads TGCAGCGTTGCAACTAGCTCAGTGACCTACGAGCAGTACTTC. Protein product: CSVATSSVTYEQYF.

This chain joins TRBV27 and TRBJ1-2; 7 bases are a match to TRBD1. CDR1 and CDR2 from the germline V gene are MNHEY and SMNVEV (reference sequence). The ends lost 3 bases at V and 5 bases at J; junction bases unmatched: 3. The CDR3 sequence is 13 residues long. The CDR3 region has the DNA TGTGCCAGCAGTTTCTTACAGGGGTATGGCTACACCTTC. Amino acids: CASSFLQGYGYTF.

The rearrangement joins TRBV29-1 to TRBJ2-5; TRBD1 matches 7 bases. Per germline, CDR1 SQVTM and CDR2 ANQGSEA. The V segment lost 1 base and the J segment 1 base; nucleotides outside the gene matches: 3. This CDR3 region has 14 residues. CDR3 bases: TGCAGCGTTGAAGGCGGACAGGCCCAAGAGACCCAGTACTTC. Its protein product is CSVEGGQAQETQYF.

The chain links TRBV7-8 to TRBJ2-3; 12 nucleotides line up with TRBD2. CDR1 is SGHVS, CDR2 FQNEAQ, per germline. With V trimmed by 6 bases and J by 3 bases, 7 bases remained unmatched. CDR3 length equals 16 residues. CDR3 sequence: CASSSLAGGPTDTQYF. CDR3 DNA sequence: TGTGCCAGCAGTTCTCTAGCGGGAGGGCCGACAGATACGCAGTATTTT.

The chain employs TRBV27 and TRBJ2-7, with D possibly matching TRBD2 (6 bases). The V and J ends lost 8 bases and 1 base respectively, with 9 bases between them. Germline V gene data show CDR1 as MNHEY and CDR2 as SMNVEV (reference sequence). The CDR3 spans 12 residues. CDR3 amino acids: CASRDFSYEQYF. CDR3 DNA sequence: TGTGCCAGCCGGGACTTTTCCTACGAGCAGTACTTC.

This clone turned up a few times. The J gene is TRBJ1-1, the V gene TRBV27, with TRBD1 as a possible D gene (5 bases). The CDR3 contains 16 residues. V shed 5 bases and J shed 2 bases, with 18 bases lying between them. Germline CDR1 reads MNHEY; CDR2 reads SMNVEV (reference sequence). In DNA, the CDR3 is TGTGCCAGCAGTGTTAGGTACAGGAGTCGAAACACTGAAGCTTTCTTT. As protein: CASSVRYRSRNTEAFF.

As concerns this clone: A read error is likely, as this CDR3 ends without the conserved phenylalanine or tryptophan. The J gene is TRBJ2-7, the V gene TRBV5-1, with 9 bases aligning to TRBD1. Germline CDR1 SGHRS, CDR2 YFSETQ. The CDR3 runs 13 residues. V lost 3 bases to trimming and J lost 3 bases; unmatched junction nucleotides: 1. The CDR3: CASSSGQGYEQYL. The DNA for the CDR3 is TGCGCCAGCAGCTCGGGACAGGGCTACGAGCAGTACCTC.

The V call is TRBV6-4, the J call TRBJ2-3; 8 bases are shared with TRBD2. Germline V lookup: CDR1 MRHNA, CDR2 SNTAGT. V trimming: 3 bases; J trimming: 0 bases; junction bases outside the gene matches: 5. The CDR3 is 16 residues long. The CDR3 DNA follows: TGTGCCAGCAGTGAACTCGCGGGGGGCAGCACAGATACGCAGTATTTT. This codes for CASSELAGGSTDTQYF.

This chain links TRBV6-4 with TRBJ2-3; TRBD2 might be the D (7 bases). Between the trimmed V and J ends, which lost 10 bases and 5 bases, there was a span of 19 bases. The V gene's germline CDR1 is MRHNA and CDR2 SNTAGT. This CDR3 comprises 14 residues. The CDR3 reads CATKGGQDGDTQYF. In DNA, the CDR3 is TGTGCCACCAAGGGGGGGCAGGACGGAGATACGCAGTATTTT.

This chain uses TRBV7-9 with TRBJ1-1, with 7 bases identical to TRBD1. This CDR3 is built from 17 residues. V was pared by 6 bases and J by 7 bases, with 20 bases of the junction left unmatched. Germline V gives CDR1 SEHNR, CDR2 FQNEAQ (reference sequence). CDR3 DNA: TGTGCCAGCAGGGCCCCCCTGCTAAGGGACAGAACCGTTGAAGCTTTCTTT. Translated, it gives CASRAPLLRDRTVEAFF.

This chain links TRBV6-6 with TRBJ2-1; 11 nucleotides align to TRBD2. This CDR3 contains 15 residues. Germline V CDR1 and CDR2: MNHNY, SVGAGI (reference sequence). The J segment lost 9 bases and the V segment lost 0 bases, leaving 4 bases of the junction unmatched. CDR3 in DNA: TGTGCCAGCAGTTACTCTAGCGGGAGGGCCGGTGAGCAGTTCTTC. Its protein product is CASSYSSGRAGEQFF.

This clone was observed a handful of times. This sequence joins TRBV11-3 and TRBJ2-1; 9 nucleotides match TRBD1. Germline assignment: CDR1 SGHNT and CDR2 YENEEA. J lost 4 bases, V lost 0 bases, and 1 base had no gene match. This CDR3 contains 15 residues. Here the CDR3 reads CASSLDGTGYNEQFF. In DNA form, the CDR3 reads TGTGCCAGCAGCTTAGATGGGACAGGGTACAATGAGCAGTTCTTC.

The rearrangement joins TRBV6-5 to TRBJ2-5; no clear D gene. V lost 6 bases and J 1 base, leaving 6 bases between the germline ends. This CDR3 has 12 amino acids. Germline V gives CDR1 MNHEY, CDR2 SVGAGI. Here the CDR3 reads CASSTGQETQYF. CDR3 in DNA: TGTGCCAGCAGCACGGGCCAAGAGACCCAGTACTTC.